This is a list of T cell receptor beta chains from one sample in a study of lymphopenia after photon versus proton radiotherapy. Data came from immunoSEQ multiplex PCR; TCRdb stores just in-frame clones and leaves some out. Here the sample spans over 15,000 clones, 75% to 90% being singletons. The sequences come from peripheral blood, collected from a patient treated with proton-based radiotherapy. These receptors came from an older man with pancreatic cancer. The CDR3 runs from the conserved cysteine through the conserved F or W. Each record gives: CDR3 DNA, CDR3 protein, clone size, V gene, D gene, CDR3 length, J gene. D genes are given only for firm matches. The listing skips clone size in some rows; elsewhere it reads once, few, many or a size class.

cdr3_nt: TGTGCCAGCAGCTTAGAGCAGGTAGCGGGCGCGATTGACGGCTACACCTTC; cdr3_aa: CASSLEQVAGAIDGYTF; clone_size: NA; v_call: TRBV11-2; d_call: NA; cdr3_length: 17; j_call: TRBJ1-2
cdr3_nt: TGTGCCAGCAGGCCTGAGGTTGGGGATAATCAGCCCCAGCATTTT; cdr3_aa: CASRPEVGDNQPQHF; clone_size: NA; v_call: TRBV6-1; d_call: NA; cdr3_length: 15; j_call: TRBJ1-5
cdr3_nt: TGTGCCAGCAGTGGGACAGGGGGGAACCCTGGGGCCAACGTCCTGACTTTC; cdr3_aa: CASSGTGGNPGANVLTF; clone_size: NA; v_call: TRBV2; d_call: TRBD1; cdr3_length: 17; j_call: TRBJ2-6
cdr3_nt: TGTGCCAGCAGCTCTAGTGCAAGGGGCGAGACCCAGTACTTC; cdr3_aa: CASSSSARGETQYF; clone_size: once; v_call: TRBV11-2; d_call: NA; cdr3_length: 14; j_call: TRBJ2-5
cdr3_nt: TGTGCCAGCAGCCCTCGGGGGAGCTCCTACAATGAGCAGTTCTTC; cdr3_aa: CASSPRGSSYNEQFF; clone_size: NA; v_call: TRBV7-9; d_call: NA; cdr3_length: 15; j_call: TRBJ2-1
cdr3_nt: TGTGCCAGTAGTAGACCTCGGACAGGGAACAATCAGCCCCAGCATTTT; cdr3_aa: CASSRPRTGNNQPQHF; clone_size: NA; v_call: TRBV19; d_call: TRBD1; cdr3_length: 16; j_call: TRBJ1-5
cdr3_nt: TGCGCCAGCAGCCCGACTAGCGGATCTACCTACAATGAGCAGTTCTTC; cdr3_aa: CASSPTSGSTYNEQFF; clone_size: once; v_call: TRBV5-1; d_call: TRBD2; cdr3_length: 16; j_call: TRBJ2-1
cdr3_nt: TGTGCCAGCAGCTCCACCCTATCAGCTAGCGGGAGCCCCGCGGCCCAGTACTTC; cdr3_aa: CASSSTLSASGSPAAQYF; clone_size: NA; v_call: TRBV7-9; d_call: TRBD2; cdr3_length: 18; j_call: TRBJ2-5
cdr3_nt: TGCGCCAGCAGCTTGGGTTCCGGAGGGCCAAACACCTATGGCTACACCTTC; cdr3_aa: CASSLGSGGPNTYGYTF; clone_size: NA; v_call: TRBV5-1; d_call: NA; cdr3_length: 17; j_call: TRBJ1-2
cdr3_nt: TGTGCCAGCAGCTTCAAGTATACTGAGCAGTTCTTC; cdr3_aa: CASSFKYTEQFF; clone_size: NA; v_call: TRBV7-8; d_call: NA; cdr3_length: 12; j_call: TRBJ2-1
cdr3_nt: TGTGCCAGCAGTGAAGGGCCAGGGGCGAAGCGTGAAGCTTTCTTT; cdr3_aa: CASSEGPGAKREAFF; clone_size: NA; v_call: TRBV2; d_call: NA; cdr3_length: 15; j_call: TRBJ1-1
cdr3_nt: TGCGCTAGCAGCCGGCCCGGGACTGAAGCTTTCTTT; cdr3_aa: CASSRPGTEAFF; clone_size: once; v_call: TRBV5-1; d_call: NA; cdr3_length: 12; j_call: TRBJ1-1
cdr3_nt: TGTGCCAGCAGCACATACAGGGGGCGCGGGAACACTGAAGCTTTCTTT; cdr3_aa: CASSTYRGRGNTEAFF; clone_size: once; v_call: TRBV7-9; d_call: TRBD1; cdr3_length: 16; j_call: TRBJ1-1